This is a list of T cell receptor beta chains from one sample in a study of T cell repertoires in cytomegalovirus infection. MiXCR, run by TCRdb on the reads, gives a single entry per CDR3 protein. Among about 440,000 distinct CDR3 sequences listed, approximately 31% were seen once. Sequenced sample: PBMCs. These receptors all come from a human donor in good health (CMV status not recorded). Some clones in this sample may be carry-over from other donors' samples. CDR3s include the opening cysteine and the closing phenylalanine or tryptophan. The D gene is left open where the match is weak. Size tells how often a clone was seen (once, few, many) or the class of an expanded clone, and some rows leave it out.

d_gene	abundance	v_gene	j_gene	CDR3aa	CDR3nt
TRBD2	.	TRBV5-6	TRBJ2-1	CASSRYTGLVGNEQFF	TGTGCCAGCAGCCGATATACCGGACTAGTTGGGAATGAGCAGTTCTTC
.	.	TRBV18	TRBJ1-3	CASTPHRAGRQPGAEAGNTIYF	TGTGCCAGCACACCACACCGTGCGGGCCGACAGCCCGGCGCAGAAGCTGGAAACACCATATACTTT
.	few	TRBV7-2	TRBJ2-2	CASSRLARGPTGELFF	TGTGCCAGCAGCCGATTGGCGCGGGGTCCAACCGGGGAGCTGTTTTTT
.	few	TRBV11-2	TRBJ2-5	CASSLRGLPQETQYF	TGTGCCAGCAGCCTTCGTGGACTTCCACAAGAGACCCAGTACTTC
TRBD1	few	TRBV6-2/TRBV6-3	TRBJ1-6	CASSYVVGTVHSPLHF	TGTGCCAGCAGTTACGTCGTGGGGACAGTTCATTCACCCCTCCACTTT
.	few	TRBV5-4	TRBJ1-2	CASSLPSRSYGYTF	TGTGCCAGCAGCTTGCCAAGCAGGAGCTATGGCTACACCTTC
.	.	TRBV29-1	TRBJ2-5	CSVGGQRQETQYF	TGCAGCGTTGGAGGACAGAGACAAGAGACCCAGTACTTC
.	.	TRBV11-1	TRBJ2-7	CASSPFVGAAYEQYF	TGTGCCAGCAGCCCCTTTGTGGGGGCAGCCTACGAGCAGTACTTC
.	many	TRBV4-1	TRBJ2-3	CASSQEAAASNTDTQYF	TGCGCCAGCAGCCAAGAAGCAGCTGCGTCAAACACAGATACGCAGTATTTT
.	.	TRBV6-6	TRBJ2-2	CASSSGGPTGELFF	TGTGCCAGCAGTTCCGGCGGCCCCACCGGGGAGCTGTTTTTT
.	once	TRBV4-2	TRBJ2-3	CASSQARSWSTYTQYF	TGTGCCAGCAGCCAAGCCCGGTCTTGGTCCACATATACGCAGTATTTT
.	.	TRBV20-1	TRBJ1-5	CSAILGGNQPQHF	TGCAGTGCCATTTTAGGCGGGAATCAGCCCCAGCATTTT
.	few	TRBV7-8	TRBJ1-5	CASSLTQNQPQHF	TGTGCCAGCAGCTTAACACAAAATCAGCCCCAGCATTTT
.	once	TRBV11-1	TRBJ2-2	CASSPAGTSNTGELFF	TGTGCCAGCAGCCCGGCCGGGACCTCGAACACCGGGGAGCTGTTTTTT
.	.	TRBV6-2/TRBV6-3	TRBJ1-6	CASSYSSGEVAF	TGTGCCAGCAGTTATTCCTCAGGGGAGGTGGCCTTT
TRBD2	.	TRBV4-1	TRBJ2-2	CSSSAASGLAGFRGELFF	TGTTCCAGCAGCGCCGCTTCGGGACTAGCGGGGTTTAGGGGGGAGCTGTTTTTT
TRBD1	.	TRBV12-3/TRBV12-4	TRBJ1-2	CASSFDLVGTGDYGYTF	TGTGCCAGCAGTTTTGATCTCGTGGGCACAGGGGACTATGGCTACACCTTC
.	.	TRBV5-1	TRBJ1-5	CASSLWRFGSRDSNQPQHF	TGCGCCAGCAGCTTGTGGAGATTTGGGTCCAGGGACAGCAATCAGCCCCAGCATTTT
.	many	TRBV11-3	TRBJ1-1	CASSLDRYTEAFF	TGTGCCAGCAGCTTAGATCGGTACACTGAAGCTTTCTTT
.	.	TRBV27	TRBJ1-4	CASSPSGSLAEKLFF	TGTGCCAGCAGTCCTTCGGGCAGCTTAGCCGAAAAACTGTTTTTT
.	.	TRBV6-6	TRBJ1-5	CASSLGVLGEPQHF	TGTGCCAGCAGTTTGGGGGTTCTCGGGGAGCCCCAGCATTTT
TRBD1	few	TRBV6-2/TRBV6-3	TRBJ1-6	CASNPGTGFFSPLHF	TGTGCCAGCAACCCAGGGACAGGGTTTTTTTCACCCCTCCACTTT
.	once	TRBV25-1	TRBJ1-1	CASSELRNTEAFF	TGTGCCAGCAGTGAATTAAGGAACACTGAAGCTTTCTTT
.	.	TRBV6-5	TRBJ2-1	CASSITGRGFSEQFF	TGTGCCAGCAGTATTACAGGACGGGGTTTCAGTGAGCAGTTCTTC
.	.	TRBV29-1	TRBJ2-5	CSVAPKARRETQYF	TGCAGCGTCGCACCCAAAGCGAGGAGAGAGACCCAGTACTTC
.	few	TRBV11-2	TRBJ2-7	CASSSSGGVYEQYF	TGTGCCAGCAGCTCATCCGGTGGGGTTTACGAGCAGTACTTC
TRBD1	.	TRBV28	TRBJ2-5	CAGSTRTGQETQYF	TGTGCCGGCAGTACACGGACAGGCCAAGAGACCCAGTACTTC
.	.	TRBV6-6	TRBJ1-4	CASSLSGRGDEKLFF	TGTGCCAGCAGTTTATCAGGGAGAGGGGATGAAAAACTGTTTTTT
.	.	TRBV5-1	TRBJ2-7	CASSLPHFDEQYF	TGCGCCAGCAGCTTGCCCCACTTCGACGAGCAGTACTTC
TRBD2	many	TRBV7-8	TRBJ2-1	CASSLARTSVRNEQFF	TGTGCCAGCAGCTTAGCGAGGACTAGCGTGAGAAATGAGCAGTTCTTC
.	many	TRBV7-2	TRBJ1-6	CASSLDQAGSNSPLHF	TGTGCCAGCAGCTTAGATCAGGCGGGCAGCAATTCACCCCTCCACTTT
.	.	TRBV5-1	TRBJ1-5	CASSLDGTYNQPQHF	TGCGCCAGCAGCTTGGATGGGACCTATAATCAGCCCCAGCATTTT
.	few	TRBV5-1	TRBJ2-3	CASSLYRDTDTQYF	TGCGCCAGCAGCTTGTATAGGGACACAGATACGCAGTATTTT
TRBD2	few	TRBV5-4	TRBJ2-5	CASSLAGGGARRETQYF	TGTGCCAGCAGCTTGGCCGGCGGGGGAGCTAGGCGGGAGACCCAGTACTTC
TRBD2	.	TRBV7-9	TRBJ2-1	CASSLNSGGPPYNEQFF	TGTGCCAGCAGCTTAAATAGCGGGGGACCCCCCTACAATGAGCAGTTCTTC
.	.	TRBV6-6	TRBJ1-4	CASSYSLLALFATNEKLFF	TGTGCCAGCAGTTACTCGCTCTTAGCCCTTTTTGCAACTAATGAAAAACTGTTTTTT
TRBD1	many	TRBV4-3	TRBJ1-1	CASSPPGQPNTEAFF	TGCGCCAGCAGCCCGCCGGGACAGCCAAACACTGAAGCTTTCTTT
.	few	TRBV29-1	TRBJ2-5	CSVRDGGPSWEETQYF	TGCAGCGTGCGTGATGGGGGCCCTAGCTGGGAAGAGACCCAGTACTTC
.	few	TRBV4-3	TRBJ2-7	CASSQVVGGSYEQYF	TGCGCCAGCAGCCAAGTTGTCGGGGGTTCCTACGAGCAGTACTTC
.	.	TRBV7-6	TRBJ1-1	CSSSLETNTESFF	TGTTCCAGCAGCTTAGAGACGAACACTGAATCTTTCTTT
TRBD1	.	TRBV6-2/TRBV6-3	TRBJ1-1	CASSNRGGDGTEAFF	TGTGCCAGCAGTAACAGGGGGGGCGACGGCACTGAAGCTTTCTTT
.	.	TRBV12-3/TRBV12-4	TRBJ1-1	CASRTRAGVAEAFF	TGTGCCAGCAGAACCCGAGCGGGAGTCGCTGAAGCTTTCTTT
TRBD2	.	TRBV27	TRBJ2-5	CASRPVLAGGQGGETQYF	TGTGCCAGCAGACCAGTGCTAGCGGGGGGGCAGGGCGGAGAGACCCAGTACTTC
.	many	TRBV10-3	TRBJ1-6	CAISERGEYNSPLHF	TGTGCCATCAGTGAGAGGGGGGAGTATAATTCACCCCTCCACTTT
.	once	TRBV5-5	TRBJ1-2	CASSLSGDSIYGYTF	TGTGCCAGCAGCTTGTCAGGGGACTCCATCTATGGCTACACCTTC
.	many	TRBV24-1	TRBJ1-2	CATSDLDGTGYTF	TGTGCCACCAGTGATTTGGACGGGACCGGCTACACCTTC
.	many	TRBV7-6	TRBJ1-5	CASSLRPLGAPSGNQPQHF	TGTGCCAGCAGCTTAAGACCTTTGGGAGCCCCTTCGGGCAATCAGCCCCAGCATTTT
.	.	TRBV24-1	TRBJ2-7	CATSDSPTGEQYF	TGTGCCACCAGTGATTCCCCTACGGGCGAGCAGTACTTC
TRBD1	many	TRBV12-3/TRBV12-4	TRBJ2-5	CASSNRDRGEETQYF	TGTGCCAGCAGTAACCGGGACAGGGGGGAAGAGACCCAGTACTTC
.	many	TRBV2	TRBJ1-4	CASRTPLINEKLFF	TGTGCCAGTCGCACCCCATTGATTAATGAAAAACTGTTTTTT
.	.	TRBV5-6	TRBJ1-5	CASSFGTGVQTQHF	TGTGCCAGCAGCTTTGGGACCGGGGTTCAGACCCAGCATTTT
.	.	TRBV6-5	TRBJ1-1	CASSYTKTGAYEAFF	TGTGCCAGCAGTTATACAAAAACGGGGGCTTACGAAGCTTTCTTT
TRBD1	few	TRBV4-3	TRBJ1-4	CASSQTSDRFQTNEKLFF	TGCGCCAGCAGCCAAACCTCGGACAGGTTTCAAACTAATGAAAAACTGTTTTTT
.	few	TRBV7-9	TRBJ2-2	CASSRDFANTGELFF	TGTGCCAGCAGCCGGGACTTCGCGAACACCGGGGAGCTGTTTTTT
.	.	TRBV10-2	TRBJ2-5	CASTNGGPGETQYF	TGCGCCAGCACCAACGGGGGGCCCGGGGAGACCCAGTACTTC
.	few	TRBV2	TRBJ1-1	CATIPRAASTEAFF	TGTGCCACCATTCCCAGGGCAGCGAGCACTGAAGCTTTCTTT
TRBD1	.	TRBV5-6	TRBJ2-7	CASSPDRGLTYEQYF	TGTGCCAGCAGCCCGGACAGGGGGCTTACCTACGAGCAGTACTTC
.	.	TRBV4-1	TRBJ1-1	CASSQESSASEAFF	TGCGCCAGCAGCCAAGAATCCAGCGCGAGTGAAGCTTTCTTT
.	.	TRBV28	TRBJ2-2	CASSLEITGELFF	TGTGCCAGCAGTTTAGAGATCACCGGGGAGCTGTTTTTT